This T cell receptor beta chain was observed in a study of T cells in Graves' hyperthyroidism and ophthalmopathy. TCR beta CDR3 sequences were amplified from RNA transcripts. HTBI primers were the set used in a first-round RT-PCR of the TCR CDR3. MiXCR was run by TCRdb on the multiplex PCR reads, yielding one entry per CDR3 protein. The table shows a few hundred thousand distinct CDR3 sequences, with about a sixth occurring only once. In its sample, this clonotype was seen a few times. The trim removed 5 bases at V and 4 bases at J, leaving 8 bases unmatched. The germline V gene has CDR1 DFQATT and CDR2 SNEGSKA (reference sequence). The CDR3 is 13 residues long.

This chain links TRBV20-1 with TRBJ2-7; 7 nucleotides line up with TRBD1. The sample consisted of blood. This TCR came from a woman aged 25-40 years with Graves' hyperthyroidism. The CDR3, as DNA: TGCAGTGCTCGCGACAGGGTGCTTTACGAGCAGTACTTC. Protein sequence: CSARDRVLYEQYF.